Here is one TCR beta chain with its context. Its antigen remains unidentified. The data belong to a study of cytomegalovirus exposure and HLA in healthy donors. The PCR used 60 Vbeta and 13 Jbeta primers. Authors' data handling: The authors later counted about 80 million unique TCR beta chains, approximately 10 million of them shared. Generated by immunoSEQ multiplex PCR, the TCRdb table keeps only in-frame clones and is missing some. The DNA gave D and trimming, while V, J and clone size come from that table. The sample holds 200,000 to 250,000 clones, around 89% seen once. The CDR3 runs to 16 residues. CDR1 and CDR2 (germline): SGHTA, FQGNSA. V lost 5 bases, J lost 3 bases, and 20 bases lay in between. General study points: CMV antigen specificity was confirmed in vitro for a few CMV-associated chains. CMV serostatus was the sole immune exposure information available. When analyzed later, a missense DCLRE1C variant was found to be linked to TCR beta V- and J-gene trimming.

Material for sequencing was PBMCs. This sequence joins TRBV7-2 and TRBJ2-7; D is unresolved. The source is a woman aged 18-29 years in good health and CMV-seronegative. This CDR3 reads CASSTPRQIIDYEQYF. The CDR3 DNA sequence: TGTGCCAGCAGCACCCCTAGGCAAATAATCGACTACGAGCAGTACTTC.